These 20 T cell receptor beta chains came from one sample sequenced in a study of blood T cell repertoires in COVID-19. Clones were sequenced by immunoSEQ multiplex PCR, and TCRdb holds only the in-frame ones, with some missing. The sample has roughly 180,000 clones, 75% to 90% seen once. Sample: peripheral blood. Receptor source: a man in his sixties or seventies with active or convalescent COVID-19.

This chain connects TRBV27 to TRBJ2-7; tentatively, D is TRBD2 (6 bases). Germline CDR1 reads MNHEY; CDR2 reads SMNVEV (reference sequence). With 6 bases removed from V and 6 bases from J, the gap between germline ends came to 12 bases. The CDR3 runs 12 residues. Here the CDR3 reads CASRVGLFEQYF. The CDR3 DNA is TGTGCCAGCAGAGTCGGACTATTCGAGCAGTACTTC.

The V and J genes are TRBV7-8 and TRBJ1-4; the D is unclear. From germline, CDR1 is SGHVS and CDR2 FQNEAQ. V was shortened by 1 base and J by 4 bases, with 16 bases between the two germline ends. This CDR3 comprises 17 residues. This CDR3 reads CASSLGLVTKDNEKLFF. Written as DNA, the CDR3 is TGTGCCAGCAGCTTAGGTCTTGTGACAAAAGATAATGAAAAACTGTTTTTT.

V gene TRBV2 combines with J gene TRBJ2-7; the D gene is possibly TRBD2 (6 bases). V lost 6 bases to trimming and J lost 4 bases, with 22 bases between them. This CDR3 has 16 amino acids. The germline gives CDR1 SNHLY, CDR2 FYNNEI. The CDR3 loop reads CASRDSVVGGLYEQYF. The CDR3 DNA reads as TGTGCCAGCAGGGACTCAGTTGTGGGGGGTTTATACGAGCAGTACTTC.

V is TRBV7-9 and J is TRBJ1-3; TRBD1 might be the D (5 bases). V was pared by 1 base and J by 8 bases, with 12 bases between. CDR1 is SEHNR, CDR2 FQNEAQ, per germline (reference sequence). The CDR3 has 14 residues. The DNA for the CDR3 is TGTGCCAGCAGCTTAGGACAGTCAGGAGACACCATATATTTT. Protein: CASSLGQSGDTIYF.

This sequence joins TRBV5-1 and TRBJ1-4; D is uncertain. This CDR3 region has 14 residues. Germline values: CDR1 SGHRS, CDR2 YFSETQ. V was shortened by 2 bases and J by 3 bases, with 8 bases between the two germline ends. This CDR3 is CASSFGAPNEKLFF. CDR3 nucleotides: TGCGCCAGCAGCTTCGGAGCTCCTAATGAAAAACTGTTTTTT.

V gene TRBV6-5 combines with J gene TRBJ1-1; tentatively, D is TRBD1 (5 bases). The CDR3 is made up of 14 amino acids. The V and J ends lost 2 bases and 1 base respectively, with 8 bases between them. Looked up from germline, CDR1 is MNHEY and CDR2 is SVGAGI. CDR3 amino acids: CASSYVTGNTEAFF. DNA of the CDR3: TGTGCCAGCAGTTACGTCACAGGGAACACTGAAGCTTTCTTT.

In its sample, this clone was seen once. The chain links TRBV5-4 to TRBJ2-1; tentatively, D is TRBD1 (7 bases). Trimming shortened V by 4 bases and J by 5 bases, and 19 bases separated the two germline ends. Germline V gene sequence: CDR1 SGHNT, CDR2 YYREEE (reference sequence). CDR3 length: 16 residues. The CDR3 nucleotides are TGTGCCAGCAGCCCTAGCGCAAGGGACAGCCACAATGAGCAGTTCTTC. Its protein product is CASSPSARDSHNEQFF.

The J gene is TRBJ2-7, the V gene TRBV7-9, with D tentatively TRBD1 (5 bases). Germline V gene lookup returns CDR1 SEHNR and CDR2 FQNEAQ (reference sequence). This CDR3 has 15 residues. Trimming took off 1 base at V and 4 bases at J, with 14 bases between the two ends. CDR3 in DNA: TGTGCCAGCAGCTTAGAGGCAGGGATGGCTTACGAGCAGTACTTC. Protein product: CASSLEAGMAYEQYF.

The chain links TRBV5-1 to TRBJ2-5; 7 nucleotides match TRBD2. J was trimmed by 4 bases and V by 2 bases; bases with no gene match: 2. CDR3 length equals 13 residues. Germline lookup yields CDR1 SGHRS and CDR2 YFSETQ. As DNA, the CDR3 is TGCGCCAGCAGCTTAGGGAGGGGAGAGACCCAGTACTTC. Protein product: CASSLGRGETQYF. The whole variable domain, remainder taken from reference TRBV5-1 and TRBJ2-5, is KAGVTQTPRYLIKTRGQQVTLSCSPISGHRSVSWYQQTPGQGLQFLFEYFSETQRNKGNFPGRFSGRQFSNSRSEMNVSTLELGDSALYLCASSLGRGETQYFGPGTRLLVL.

The V call is TRBV5-1, the J call TRBJ2-1; 9 bases agree with TRBD2. Germline V gene sequence: CDR1 SGHRS, CDR2 YFSETQ. The CDR3 has 15 residues. The J segment lost 5 bases and the V segment lost 3 bases, leaving 6 bases of the junction unmatched. CDR3 loop: CASSSTAGGNNEQFF. The CDR3 DNA reads TGCGCCAGCAGCTCTACAGCGGGAGGCAACAATGAGCAGTTCTTC.

This rearrangement joins TRBV5-1 to TRBJ1-1, with D possibly TRBD1 on 5 matching bases. V lost 0 bases and J lost 4, with 13 bases in between. The CDR3 consists of 15 residues. Germline V lookup: CDR1 SGHRS, CDR2 YFSETQ. The DNA for the CDR3 is TGCGCCAGCAGCTTGGATCCGGGGGTAGGCACTGAAGCTTTCTTT. Protein: CASSLDPGVGTEAFF. Variable domain in full (rest from reference TRBV5-1 and TRBJ1-1): KAGVTQTPRYLIKTRGQQVTLSCSPISGHRSVSWYQQTPGQGLQFLFEYFSETQRNKGNFPGRFSGRQFSNSRSEMNVSTLELGDSALYLCASSLDPGVGTEAFFGQGTRLTVV.

This chain links TRBV28 with TRBJ1-6; D is unclear. CDR1 is MDHEN and CDR2 is SYDVKM in the germline V gene. V was trimmed by 1 base and J by 6 bases, leaving 4 bases between them. The CDR3 has 13 residues. Here the CDR3 DNA reads TGTGCCAGCAGTTTATCAGTTAATTCACCCCTCCACTTT. Residues: CASSLSVNSPLHF.

The count of this clone is one. The rearrangement joins TRBV7-2 to TRBJ2-2, with TRBD2 matching over 13 bases. Losses at the gene ends were 1 base for V and 0 bases for J; bases not matched to a gene: 5. This CDR3 is 19 amino acids long. Germline assignment: CDR1 SGHTA and CDR2 FQGNSA. CDR3 DNA sequence: TGTGCCAGCAGCTTAGAGGGACTAGCGGGAACCACGAACACCGGGGAGCTGTTTTTT. This sequence encodes CASSLEGLAGTTNTGELFF.

This clone was seen a handful of times. The same CDR3 is also encoded by other DNA sequences in this sample. The chain uses TRBV7-9 and TRBJ2-5; D remains ambiguous. The V and J ends lost 6 bases and 5 bases respectively, with 7 bases between them. The CDR3 has 11 amino acids. Per the germline V gene, CDR1 is SEHNR and CDR2 is FQNEAQ (reference sequence). The CDR3 here is CASSFSETQYF. The CDR3 DNA reads TGTGCCAGCAGTTTCTCGGAGACCCAGTACTTC.

This chain uses TRBV30 with TRBJ1-3; D ambiguous. Germline V gene data show CDR1 as GTSNPN and CDR2 as SVGIG (reference sequence). The CDR3 has 15 amino acids. V lost 6 bases, J lost 0 bases, and 15 bases lay in between. The CDR3 reads CACQEGASSGNTIYF. CDR3 DNA: TGTGCCTGCCAAGAAGGAGCGAGCTCTGGAAACACCATATATTTT.

The gene calls are TRBV3-1 (or the pseudogene TRBV3-2) and TRBJ2-5, with 8 nucleotides matching TRBD1. The CDR3 loop spans 15 amino acids. Trimming at V came to 2 bases and at J to 5 bases, leaving 7 bases not matched to a gene. Germline V gene data show CDR1 as LGHDT and CDR2 as YNNKEL (reference sequence). This CDR3 is CASSQQQGVGETQYF. CDR3 bases: TGTGCCAGCAGCCAACAACAGGGGGTTGGGGAGACCCAGTACTTC.

Here the CDR3 DNA reads TGTGCCAGTAGTATCTCTAGCGGGAGTGGTAAGACCCAGTACTTC. Residues: CASSISSGSGKTQYF. This chain uses TRBV19 with TRBJ2-5, with 10 bases identical to TRBD2. V gave up 3 bases and J gave up 6 bases; unmatched junction bases: 7. Germline CDR1 LNHDA, CDR2 SQIVND (reference sequence). The CDR3 covers 15 residues.

This chain uses TRBV5-4 with TRBJ1-2, with TRBD1 identical over 7 bases. The CDR3 consists of 15 residues. Per germline, CDR1 SGHNT and CDR2 YYREEE (reference sequence). After removal of 4 bases from V and 4 bases from J, the junction contained 10 bases not matched to a gene. Here the CDR3 DNA reads TGTGCCAGCAGCCCTAGACAGGGAACGGGCTATGGCTACACCTTC. It encodes CASSPRQGTGYGYTF.

This clone has just one count. The rearrangement links TRBV15 to TRBJ1-5; D gene ambiguous. V lost 5 bases and J lost 5, with 16 bases in between. CDR1 is LNHNV, CDR2 YYDKDF, per germline (reference sequence). This CDR3 is built from 15 residues. The CDR3 bases are TGTGCCACCAGCCCCCCGGGTGAACGTTATCAGCCCCAGCATTTT. This gives the protein CATSPPGERYQPQHF.

V usage is TRBV2 and J usage is TRBJ1-4; no clear D. V gave up 4 bases and J gave up 6 bases, with 9 bases separating them. The CDR3 runs to 13 residues. Looked up from germline, CDR1 is SNHLY and CDR2 is FYNNEI. CDR3 in amino acids: CASSGVADEKLFF. CDR3 sequence (DNA): TGTGCCAGCAGTGGCGTCGCTGATGAAAAACTGTTTTTT.